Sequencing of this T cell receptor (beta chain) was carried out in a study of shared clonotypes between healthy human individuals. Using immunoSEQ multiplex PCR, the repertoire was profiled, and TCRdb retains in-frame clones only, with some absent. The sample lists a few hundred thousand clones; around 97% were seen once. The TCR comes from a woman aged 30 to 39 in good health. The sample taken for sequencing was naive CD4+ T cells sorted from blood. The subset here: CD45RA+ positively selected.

The CDR3: CASSQRAGGSYNEQFF. Written as DNA, the CDR3 is TGTGCCAGCAGCCAAAGAGCGGGAGGGTCCTACAATGAGCAGTTCTTC. The rearrangement uses TRBV4-2 and TRBJ2-1; 10 bases match TRBD2. The CDR3 runs to 16 residues. Germline V gene data show CDR1 as LGHNA and CDR2 as YNFKEQ. V lost 2 bases and J lost 1; bases outside the gene matches: 2.